The clone carrying this TCR beta chain was picked up one time. Its antigen is still unknown. Every patient was untreated before thyroid surgery. TCRdb re-analyzed the PCR reads using MiXCR. This sample yields just over 15,000 clones, of which around a third are seen a single time; roughly 11% belongs to the top ten. The sample originates from a study of metastatic and nonmetastatic thyroid tumors. Across the study: Repertoire comparison spanned blood and tumor or nodule tissue of malignant and benign thyroid patients.

This CDR3 comprises 13 residues. Germline V gives CDR1 SGHRS, CDR2 YFSETQ. V lost 1 base and J lost 0, with 4 bases in between. Overall study results and limits: Benign nodules reportedly had significantly lower TCR beta diversity than malignant thyroid tumors in blood and tumor.

The chain has TRBV5-1 and TRBJ1-1; D is unclear. The sample was tumor tissue. The TCR sequence derives from a male donor with papillary thyroid cancer or a benign thyroid nodule (not recorded which). Some clones in this sample may be carry-over from other donors' samples. CDR3 bases: TGCGCCAGCAGCTTGTCTTTGAACACTGAAGCTTTCTTT. This sequence encodes CASSLSLNTEAFF.